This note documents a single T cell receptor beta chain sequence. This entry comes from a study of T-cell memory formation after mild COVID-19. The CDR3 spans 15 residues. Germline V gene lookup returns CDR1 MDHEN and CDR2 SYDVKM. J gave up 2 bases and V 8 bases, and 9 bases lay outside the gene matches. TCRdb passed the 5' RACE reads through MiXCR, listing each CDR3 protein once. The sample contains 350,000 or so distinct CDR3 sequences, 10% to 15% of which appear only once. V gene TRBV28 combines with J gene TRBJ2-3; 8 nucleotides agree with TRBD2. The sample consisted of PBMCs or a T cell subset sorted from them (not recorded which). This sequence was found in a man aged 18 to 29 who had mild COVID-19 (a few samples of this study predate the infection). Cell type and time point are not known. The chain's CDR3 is CASDHSGVLTDTQYF. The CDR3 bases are TGTGCCAGCGATCATAGCGGGGTGCTCACAGATACGCAGTATTTT.